The 7 T cell receptor beta chains in this list originate from one sample, sequenced in a study of regulatory T cells in long-lasting Graves disease. Time point denoted: persistent/refractory GD, antithyroid drugs over 5 years with positive TRAb. Following extraction of RNA from PBMCs, that RNA was used to make the TCR library. To make TCR beta libraries, researchers used iRepertoire HTBI primers and Arm-PCR of CDR3 regions. TCRdb recomputed calls from the multiplex PCR reads with MiXCR, one row per CDR3 protein. The sample has about 470,000 distinct CDR3 sequences; under 25% are singletons. Sequences were derived from peripheral blood mononuclear cells (PBMCs), sampled when the disease was refractory, from a patient treated with antithyroid drugs. These TCRs come from a female donor with Graves disease.

This clonotype occurred many times. V gene TRBV5-6 combines with J gene TRBJ1-1, with 10 bases matching TRBD1. The germline V gene has CDR1 SGHDT and CDR2 YYEEEE. After removal of 4 bases from V and 8 bases from J, the junction contained 5 bases not matched to a gene. The CDR3 length is 13 residues. CDR3 sequence: CASSQGTGVEAFF. For the CDR3, the DNA is TGTGCCAGCAGCCAAGGGACAGGGGTCGAAGCTTTCTTT. The full variable domain, with the rest looked up from reference TRBV5-6 and TRBJ1-1, is DAGVTQSPTHLIKTRGQQVTLRCSPKSGHDTVSWYQQALGQGPQFIFQYYEEEERQRGNFPDRFSGHQFPNYSSELNVNALLLGDSALYLCASSQGTGVEAFFGQGTRLTVV.

This clonotype was picked up a small number of times. V is TRBV5-1 and J is TRBJ1-2; the match to TRBD1 covers 8 bases. Trimming removed 4 bases from V and 0 bases from J; junction bases left unmatched: 8. The CDR3 has 16 amino acids. Germline V CDR1 and CDR2: SGHRS, YFSETQ. DNA of the CDR3: TGCGCCAGCAGCGGAACGGGACAGGCCACTAACTATGGCTACACCTTC. This translates into CASSGTGQATNYGYTF.

This chain joins TRBV19 and TRBJ1-1; D gene unclear. The V gene lost 2 bases and the J gene lost 7 bases, with 14 bases spanning the gap. Per the germline V gene, CDR1 is LNHDA and CDR2 is SQIVND (reference sequence). This CDR3 has 14 amino acids. CDR3 in DNA: TGTGCCAGTAGTATACGGATGCAGTTTAGTGAAGCTTTCTTT. Protein sequence: CASSIRMQFSEAFF.

This clonotype occurred a few times. The gene calls are TRBV4-2 and TRBJ2-5; D possibly corresponds to TRBD2 (7 bases). Germline-derived CDR1 and CDR2 are LGHNA and YNFKEQ. With 0 bases removed from V and 2 bases from J, the gap between germline ends came to 13 bases. This CDR3 has 16 residues. The CDR3 here is CASSQDNGGRQETQYF. CDR3 nucleotide sequence: TGTGCCAGCAGCCAAGATAACGGGGGGCGACAAGAGACCCAGTACTTC.

This clonotype was seen a few times. The gene calls are TRBV28 and TRBJ1-2; maybe TRBD1 (5 bases). Germline CDR1 and CDR2: MDHEN and SYDVKM. V was clipped by 3 bases and J by 1 base, with 9 bases between them. This CDR3 is 14 amino acids long. DNA of the CDR3: TGTGCCAGCAGTTTTCGGGGGGTTAACTATGGCTACACCTTC. It translates to CASSFRGVNYGYTF.

This clonotype has more than one count but fewer than ten. The chain employs TRBV28 and TRBJ1-5, with D perhaps matching TRBD1 (5 bases). The CDR3 has 15 residues. V dropped 3 bases and J dropped 2 bases, with 11 bases sitting between them. From germline, CDR1 is MDHEN and CDR2 SYDVKM. CDR3 protein: CASSLAQEGNQPQHF. CDR3 nucleotide sequence: TGTGCCAGCAGTTTGGCACAGGAGGGCAATCAGCCCCAGCATTTT.

This clonotype was counted many times. This chain connects TRBV12-3 or TRBV12-4 to TRBJ1-2; 9 nucleotides agree with TRBD1. CDR3 size: 14 residues. J was trimmed by 8 bases and V by 5 bases; bases with no gene match: 9. CDR3 sequence: CASSRTGGGEGYTF. In DNA, the CDR3 is TGTGCCAGCAGTCGTACAGGGGGCGGGGAGGGCTACACCTTC.